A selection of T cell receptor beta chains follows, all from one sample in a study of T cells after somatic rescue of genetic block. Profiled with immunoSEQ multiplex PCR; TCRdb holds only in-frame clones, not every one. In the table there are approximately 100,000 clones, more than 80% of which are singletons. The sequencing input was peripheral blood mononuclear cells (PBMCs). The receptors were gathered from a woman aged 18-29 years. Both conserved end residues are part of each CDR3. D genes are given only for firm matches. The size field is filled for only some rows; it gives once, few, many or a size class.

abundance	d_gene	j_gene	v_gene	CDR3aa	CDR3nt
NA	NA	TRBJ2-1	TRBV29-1	CSVGIRLAHNEQFF	TGCAGCGTTGGAATCCGCCTAGCGCACAATGAGCAGTTCTTC
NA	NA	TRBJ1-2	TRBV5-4	CASSLQGLRNYGYTF	TGTGCCAGCAGCTTGCAGGGCTTGAGGAACTATGGCTACACCTTC
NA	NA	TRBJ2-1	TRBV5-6	CASSPLEYSYNEQFF	TGTGCCAGCAGCCCCCTAGAGTACTCCTACAATGAGCAGTTCTTC
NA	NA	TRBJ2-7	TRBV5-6	CASSPAGTPFYEQYF	TGTGCCAGCAGCCCGGCCGGGACACCTTTCTACGAGCAGTACTTC
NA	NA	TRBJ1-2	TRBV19	CASSILGANYGYTF	TGTGCCAGTAGTATACTTGGAGCTAACTATGGCTACACCTTC
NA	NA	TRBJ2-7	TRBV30	CAWSVSMGRGEQYF	TGTGCCTGGAGTGTATCTATGGGACGGGGAGAGCAGTACTTC
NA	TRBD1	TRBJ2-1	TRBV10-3	CAISEYSGTGFRSYNEQFF	TGTGCCATCAGTGAATACTCCGGGACAGGGTTCCGCTCCTACAATGAGCAGTTCTTC
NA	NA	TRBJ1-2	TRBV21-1	CAPPGNYGYTF	TGTGCCCCCCCAGGGAACTATGGCTACACCTTC
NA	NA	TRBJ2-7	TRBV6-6	CASSLVVGHEQYF	TGTGCCAGCAGTCTAGTGGTAGGCCACGAGCAGTACTTC
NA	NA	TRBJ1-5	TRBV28	CASSLWVNSNQPQHF	TGTGCCAGCAGTTTGTGGGTAAATAGCAATCAGCCCCAGCATTTT
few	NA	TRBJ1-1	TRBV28	CASSPLGGNTEAFF	TGTGCCAGCAGTCCCCTGGGGGGGAACACTGAAGCTTTCTTT
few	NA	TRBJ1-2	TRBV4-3	CASSQDRSVGGYTF	TGCGCCAGCAGCCAAGATCGCAGCGTGGGGGGCTACACCTTC
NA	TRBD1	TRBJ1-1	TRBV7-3	CASSLGQGIGNTEAFF	TGTGCCAGCAGCTTGGGACAGGGGATCGGGAACACTGAAGCTTTCTTT
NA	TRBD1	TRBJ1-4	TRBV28	CASSLEGATTNEKLFF	TGTGCCAGCAGTTTAGAGGGGGCCACAACTAATGAAAAACTGTTTTTT
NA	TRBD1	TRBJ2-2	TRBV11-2	CASSLGPGQGPGELFF	TGTGCCAGCAGCTTAGGGCCGGGACAGGGACCCGGGGAGCTGTTTTTT
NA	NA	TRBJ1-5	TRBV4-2	CASSQWAGAGDQPQHF	TGTGCCAGCAGCCAATGGGCCGGGGCGGGGGATCAGCCCCAGCATTTT
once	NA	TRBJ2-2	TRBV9	CASSVELNTGELFF	TGTGCCAGCAGCGTAGAATTGAACACCGGGGAGCTGTTTTTT
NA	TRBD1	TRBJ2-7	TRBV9	CASSPPGQGLGEQYF	TGTGCCAGCAGCCCCCCGGGACAGGGGCTTGGCGAGCAGTACTTC
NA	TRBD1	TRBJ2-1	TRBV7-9	CASSLAWGQGRNEQFF	TGTGCCAGCAGCTTAGCGTGGGGACAGGGGCGCAATGAGCAGTTCTTC
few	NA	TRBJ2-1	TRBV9	CASSVEEYNEQFF	TGTGCCAGCAGCGTAGAAGAATACAATGAGCAGTTCTTC
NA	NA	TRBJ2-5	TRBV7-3	CASSESGGETQYF	TGTGCCAGCAGCGAGAGCGGCGGGGAGACCCAGTACTTC
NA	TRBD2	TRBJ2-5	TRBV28	CASSLAGGRETQYF	TGTGCCAGCAGCCTAGCGGGAGGGAGAGAGACCCAGTACTTC
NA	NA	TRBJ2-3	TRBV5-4	CASSLGGLSTDTQYF	TGTGCCAGCAGCTTGGGGGGTCTGAGCACAGATACGCAGTATTTT
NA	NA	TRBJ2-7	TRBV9	CATSVDHHEQYF	TGTGCCACCAGCGTTGATCACCACGAGCAGTACTTC
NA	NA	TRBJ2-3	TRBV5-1	CASSLGGSATDTQYF	TGCGCCAGCAGCTTGGGAGGTAGCGCGACAGATACGCAGTATTTT
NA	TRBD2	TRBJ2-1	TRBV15	CATSRGGAGAYNEQFF	TGTGCCACCAGCAGAGGGGGAGCGGGAGCATACAATGAGCAGTTCTTC
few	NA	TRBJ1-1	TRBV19	CASSNVRRRGTEAFF	TGTGCCAGTAGTAACGTGCGGAGGAGGGGCACTGAAGCTTTCTTT
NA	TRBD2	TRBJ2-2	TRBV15	CATKGTSGSPINTGELFF	TGTGCCACTAAAGGGACTAGCGGGAGTCCTATAAACACCGGGGAGCTGTTTTTT
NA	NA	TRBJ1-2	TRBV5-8	CASSLGTHQGYTF	TGTGCCAGCAGCTTGGGCACGCACCAGGGCTACACCTTC
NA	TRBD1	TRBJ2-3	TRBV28	CASSLGTGASDTQYF	TGTGCCAGCTCTCTCGGGACAGGGGCATCAGATACGCAGTATTTT
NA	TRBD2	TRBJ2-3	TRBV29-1	CSVARLAGAGADTQYF	TGCAGCGTTGCAAGGCTAGCGGGAGCGGGGGCAGATACGCAGTATTTT